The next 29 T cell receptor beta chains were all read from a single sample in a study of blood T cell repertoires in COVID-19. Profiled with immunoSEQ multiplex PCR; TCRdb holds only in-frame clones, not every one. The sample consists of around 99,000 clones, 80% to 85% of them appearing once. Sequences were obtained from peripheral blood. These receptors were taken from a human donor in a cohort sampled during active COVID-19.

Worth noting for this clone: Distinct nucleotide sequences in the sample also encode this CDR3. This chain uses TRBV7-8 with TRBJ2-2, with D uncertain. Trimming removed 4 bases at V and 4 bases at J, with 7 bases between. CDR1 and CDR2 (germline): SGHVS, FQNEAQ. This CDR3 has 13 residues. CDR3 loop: CASSSLSTGELFF. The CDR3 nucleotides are TGTGCCAGCAGCTCCTTGTCCACCGGGGAGCTGTTTTTT.

CDR3 in DNA: TGTGCCAGCAGTAGGGAGGTAGCGGTCTACAATGAGCAGTTCTTC. Protein: CASSREVAVYNEQFF. The J gene is TRBJ2-1, the V gene TRBV9, with D tentatively TRBD2 (6 bases). Trimming pared 5 bases from V and 3 bases from J, leaving 15 bases between. Germline CDR1 and CDR2: SGDLS and YYNGEE. The CDR3 is 15 amino acids.

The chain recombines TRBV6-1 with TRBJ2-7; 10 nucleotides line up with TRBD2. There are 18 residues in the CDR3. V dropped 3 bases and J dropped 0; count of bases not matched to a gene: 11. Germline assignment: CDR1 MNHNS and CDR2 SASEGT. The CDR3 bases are TGTGCCAGCAGTGATCCCTTTTCCGGGACTAGCGACTCCTACGAGCAGTACGTC. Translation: CASSDPFSGTSDSYEQYV.

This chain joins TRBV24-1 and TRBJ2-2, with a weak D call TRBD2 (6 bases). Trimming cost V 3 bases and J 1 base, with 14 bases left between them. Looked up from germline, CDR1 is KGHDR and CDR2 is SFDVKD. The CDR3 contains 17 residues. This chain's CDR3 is CATSDPAGTVNTGELFF. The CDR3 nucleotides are TGTGCCACCAGTGATCCGGCCGGGACTGTGAACACCGGGGAGCTGTTTTTT.

The DNA of the CDR3 is TGTGCCAGCAGTTACCGGGGACAGCCGTACCAAGAGACCCAGTACTTC. Its translation: CASSYRGQPYQETQYF. This chain connects TRBV6-5 to TRBJ2-5; 7 bases align to TRBD1. Germline lookup yields CDR1 MNHEY and CDR2 SVGAGI. Trimming cost V 2 bases and J 0 bases; bases outside gene matches: 6. The CDR3 consists of 16 residues.

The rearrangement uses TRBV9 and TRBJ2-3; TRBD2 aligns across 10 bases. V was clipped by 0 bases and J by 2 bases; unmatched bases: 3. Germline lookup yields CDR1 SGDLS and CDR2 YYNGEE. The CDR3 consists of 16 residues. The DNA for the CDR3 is TGTGCCAGCAGCGTAGGGACTAGCGGATACACAGATACGCAGTATTTT. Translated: CASSVGTSGYTDTQYF.

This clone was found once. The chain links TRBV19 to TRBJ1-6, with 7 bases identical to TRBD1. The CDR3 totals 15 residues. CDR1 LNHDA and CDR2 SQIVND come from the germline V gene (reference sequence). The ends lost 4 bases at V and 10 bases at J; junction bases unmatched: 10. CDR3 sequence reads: CASSNPGQPNSPLHF. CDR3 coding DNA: TGTGCCAGTAGTAATCCGGGACAGCCGAACTCACCCCTCCACTTT.

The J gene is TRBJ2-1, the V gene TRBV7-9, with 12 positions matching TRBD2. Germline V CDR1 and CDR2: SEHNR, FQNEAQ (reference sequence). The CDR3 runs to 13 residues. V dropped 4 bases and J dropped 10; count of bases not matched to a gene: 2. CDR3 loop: CASSSTSGREQFF. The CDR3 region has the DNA TGTGCCAGCAGCTCAACTAGCGGGAGGGAGCAGTTCTTC.

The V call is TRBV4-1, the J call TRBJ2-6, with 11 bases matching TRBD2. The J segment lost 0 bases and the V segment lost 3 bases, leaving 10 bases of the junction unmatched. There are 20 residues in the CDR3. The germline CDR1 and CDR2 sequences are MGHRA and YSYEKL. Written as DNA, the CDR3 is TGCGCCAGCAGCCACGGGACTAGCGGTAGCGCAAGCTCTGGGGCCAACGTCCTGACTTTC. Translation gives CASSHGTSGSASSGANVLTF.

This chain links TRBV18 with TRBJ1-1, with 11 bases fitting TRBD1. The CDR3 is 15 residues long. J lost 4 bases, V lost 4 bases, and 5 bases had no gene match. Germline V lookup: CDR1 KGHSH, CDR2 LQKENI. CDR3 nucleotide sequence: TGTGCCAGCTCACGGGACAGGGGGTTCGGCACTGAAGCTTTCTTT. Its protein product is CASSRDRGFGTEAFF.

This CDR3 is CASSPLAGAGNNEQFF. CDR3 DNA sequence: TGTGCCAGCAGCCCCCTAGCGGGAGCTGGCAACAATGAGCAGTTCTTC. V usage is TRBV9 and J usage is TRBJ2-1; TRBD2 agrees at 10 bases. CDR1 SGDLS and CDR2 YYNGEE come from the germline V gene. Trimming cost V 4 bases and J 5 bases; bases outside gene matches: 9. This CDR3 region has 16 residues. The full variable domain, in which reference TRBV9 and TRBJ2-1 provide the parts outside the CDR3, is DSGVTQTPKHLITATGQRVTLRCSPRSGDLSVYWYQQSLDQGLQFLIQYYNGEERAKGNILERFSAQQFPDLHSELNLSSLELGDSALYFCASSPLAGAGNNEQFFGPGTRLTVL.

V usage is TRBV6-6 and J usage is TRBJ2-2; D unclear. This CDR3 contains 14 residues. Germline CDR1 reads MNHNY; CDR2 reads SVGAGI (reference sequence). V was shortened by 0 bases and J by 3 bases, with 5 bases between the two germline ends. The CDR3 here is CASSYSGYTGELFF. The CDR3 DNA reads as TGTGCCAGCAGTTACTCCGGGTACACCGGGGAGCTGTTTTTT.

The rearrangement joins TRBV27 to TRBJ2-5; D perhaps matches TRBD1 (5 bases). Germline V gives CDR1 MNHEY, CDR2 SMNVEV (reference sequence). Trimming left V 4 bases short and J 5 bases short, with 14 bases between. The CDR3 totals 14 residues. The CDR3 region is CASSWDLTDETQYF. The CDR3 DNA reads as TGTGCCAGCAGTTGGGATTTGACAGACGAGACCCAGTACTTC.

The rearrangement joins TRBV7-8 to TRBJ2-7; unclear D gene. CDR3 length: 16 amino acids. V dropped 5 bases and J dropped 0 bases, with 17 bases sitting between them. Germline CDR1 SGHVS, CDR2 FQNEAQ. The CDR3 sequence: CASSQRSAASSYEQYF. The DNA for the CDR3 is TGTGCCAGCAGCCAGAGGTCGGCGGCGAGCTCCTACGAGCAGTACTTC.

CDR3 sequence reads: CASSLLGARDGYTF. As DNA, the CDR3 is TGTGCCAGCAGTTTGTTGGGGGCGCGGGATGGCTACACCTTC. The chain joins TRBV27 to TRBJ1-2; tentatively, D is TRBD1 (6 bases). Germline CDR1 MNHEY, CDR2 SMNVEV (reference sequence). Trimming stripped 3 bases from V and 6 bases from J, with 14 bases between. The CDR3 contains 14 residues.

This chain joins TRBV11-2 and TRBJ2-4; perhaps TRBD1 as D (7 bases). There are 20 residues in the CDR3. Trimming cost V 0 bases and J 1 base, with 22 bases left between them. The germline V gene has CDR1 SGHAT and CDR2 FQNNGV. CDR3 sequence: CASSLDHGQVGSEAKNIQYF. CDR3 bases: TGTGCCAGCAGCTTAGATCATGGACAGGTCGGGAGTGAGGCCAAAAACATTCAGTACTTC.

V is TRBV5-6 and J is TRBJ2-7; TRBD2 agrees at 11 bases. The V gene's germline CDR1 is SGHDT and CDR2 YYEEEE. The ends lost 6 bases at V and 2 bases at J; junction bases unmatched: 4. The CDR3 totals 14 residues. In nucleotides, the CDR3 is TGTGCCAGCAAGGGGACTAGCGGCACCTACGAGCAGTACTTC. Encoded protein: CASKGTSGTYEQYF.

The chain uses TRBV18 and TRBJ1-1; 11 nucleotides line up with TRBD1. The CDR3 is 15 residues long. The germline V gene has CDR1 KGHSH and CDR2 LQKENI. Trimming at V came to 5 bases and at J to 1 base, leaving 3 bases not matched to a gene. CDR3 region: CASSSGTGGNTEAFF. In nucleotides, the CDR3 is TGTGCCAGCTCAAGCGGGACAGGGGGGAACACTGAAGCTTTCTTT.

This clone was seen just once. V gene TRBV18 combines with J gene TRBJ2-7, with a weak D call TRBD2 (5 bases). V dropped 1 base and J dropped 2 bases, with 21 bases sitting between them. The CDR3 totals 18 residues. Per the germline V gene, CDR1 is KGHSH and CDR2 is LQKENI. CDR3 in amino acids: CASSPQTPFGDRAYEQYV. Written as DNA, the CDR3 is TGTGCCAGCTCACCACAAACCCCATTCGGGGATAGGGCCTACGAGCAGTACGTC.

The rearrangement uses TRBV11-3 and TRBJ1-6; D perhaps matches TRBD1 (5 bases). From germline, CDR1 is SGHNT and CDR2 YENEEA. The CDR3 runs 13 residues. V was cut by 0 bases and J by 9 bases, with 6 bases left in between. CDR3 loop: CASSLDRASPLHF. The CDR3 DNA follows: TGTGCCAGCAGCTTAGACAGGGCTTCACCCCTCCACTTT.

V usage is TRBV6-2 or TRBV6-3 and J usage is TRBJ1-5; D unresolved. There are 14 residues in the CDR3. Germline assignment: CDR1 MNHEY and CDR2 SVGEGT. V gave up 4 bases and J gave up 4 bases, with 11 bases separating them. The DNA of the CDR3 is TGTGCCAGCAGTTTTGGGTCAGGAAATCAGCCCCAGCATTTT. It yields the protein CASSFGSGNQPQHF.

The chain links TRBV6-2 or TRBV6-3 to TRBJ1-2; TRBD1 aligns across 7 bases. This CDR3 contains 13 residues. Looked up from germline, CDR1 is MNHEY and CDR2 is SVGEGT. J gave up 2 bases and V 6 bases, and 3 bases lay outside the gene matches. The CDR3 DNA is TGTGCCAGCAGCCAGGGACAGAACTATGGCTACACCTTC. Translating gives CASSQGQNYGYTF.

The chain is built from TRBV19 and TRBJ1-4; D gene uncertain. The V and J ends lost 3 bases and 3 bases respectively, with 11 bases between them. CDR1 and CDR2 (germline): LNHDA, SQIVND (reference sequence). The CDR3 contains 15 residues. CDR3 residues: CASSIGGRANEKLFF. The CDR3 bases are TGTGCCAGTAGTATTGGCGGCAGAGCTAATGAAAAACTGTTTTTT.

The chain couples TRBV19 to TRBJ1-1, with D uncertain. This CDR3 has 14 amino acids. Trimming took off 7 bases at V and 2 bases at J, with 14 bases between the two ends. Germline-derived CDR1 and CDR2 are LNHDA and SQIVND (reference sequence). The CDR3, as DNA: TGTGCCAGTACCCCTACCCGGGGTAACACTGAAGCTTTCTTT. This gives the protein CASTPTRGNTEAFF.

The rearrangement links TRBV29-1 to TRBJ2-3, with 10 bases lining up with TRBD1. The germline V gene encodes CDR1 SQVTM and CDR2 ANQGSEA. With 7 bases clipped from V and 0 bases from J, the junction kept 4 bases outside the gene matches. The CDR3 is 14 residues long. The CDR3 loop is CSARTGGSTDTQYF. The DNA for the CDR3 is TGCAGCGCTAGGACAGGGGGGAGCACAGATACGCAGTATTTT.

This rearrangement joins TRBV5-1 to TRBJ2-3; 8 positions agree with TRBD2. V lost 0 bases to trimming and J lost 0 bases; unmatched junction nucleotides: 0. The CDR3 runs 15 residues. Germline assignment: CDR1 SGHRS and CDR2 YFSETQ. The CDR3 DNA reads TGCGCCAGCAGCTTGGTAGCGGGGAGCACAGATACGCAGTATTTT. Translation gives CASSLVAGSTDTQYF.

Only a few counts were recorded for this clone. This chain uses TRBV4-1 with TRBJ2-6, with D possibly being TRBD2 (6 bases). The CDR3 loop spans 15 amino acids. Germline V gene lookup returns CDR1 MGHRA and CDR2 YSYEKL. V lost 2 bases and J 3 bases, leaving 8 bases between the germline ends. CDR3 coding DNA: TGCGCCAGCAGCCAACCGCGGGGTGGGGCCAACGTCCTGACTTTC. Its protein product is CASSQPRGGANVLTF.

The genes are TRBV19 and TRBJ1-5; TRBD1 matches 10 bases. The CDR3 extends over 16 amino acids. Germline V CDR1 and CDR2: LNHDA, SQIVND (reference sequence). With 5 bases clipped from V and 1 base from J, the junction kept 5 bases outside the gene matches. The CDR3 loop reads CASSLLGQGSNQPQHF. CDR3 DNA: TGTGCCAGTAGTCTGTTGGGACAGGGGAGCAATCAGCCCCAGCATTTT.

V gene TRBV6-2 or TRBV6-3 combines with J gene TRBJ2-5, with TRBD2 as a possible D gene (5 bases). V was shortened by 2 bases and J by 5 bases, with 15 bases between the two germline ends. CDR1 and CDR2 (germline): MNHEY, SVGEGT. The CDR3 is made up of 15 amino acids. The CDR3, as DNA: TGTGCCAGCAGTTACCTAGTAGGAGGTTTGGAGACCCAGTACTTC. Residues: CASSYLVGGLETQYF.